This entry features one TCR beta chain sequence. This clone was recorded once. Its cognate antigen has yet to be identified. No much larger clonotype is one base removed from it; base qualities were not supplied. This sample is part of a study of graft-versus-host responses after intestinal transplantation (dated by TCRdb to about 2021). Broadly, across the study: Multivisceral, liver-intestinal, or isolated intestinal transplants were received by the recipients. Every recipient was given anti-thymocyte globulin induction, followed by roughly 3 years of maintenance tacrolimus and steroids. After intestinal transplantation, graft-versus-host and host-versus-graft alloreactive T cell clones were followed in the graft, circulation and bone marrow using bulk TCR-beta CDR3 sequencing. Alloreactive clones were identified by sequencing pre-transplant mixed lymphocyte reaction products and comparing these products with unstimulated pre-transplant donor and recipient T cells. Of the 20 to 25 intestinal transplant recipients enrolled in the cohort, one of whom was a retransplant, a few patients without pretransplant specimens were excluded. Donor T cell macrochimerism was defined as a peak of at least 4% donor T cells among recipient peripheral blood mononuclear cells. Instead of going to the commercial service, samples from a few later patients were sequenced in-house on an Illumina MiSeq and processed with MiXCR.

Taken from cysteine to phenylalanine, the CDR3 has 13 residues. Only the CDR3 DNA is retained, 39 bases long and in frame from the first base. V is clipped by 1 base and J by 5 bases, and the sequence between their germline boundaries is 8 bases long. CDR1 and CDR2, per the germline V gene (reference sequence), are SEHNR and FQNEAQ. The library was built by means of the immunoSEQ multiplex PCR assay. For most patients, high-throughput TCR-beta CDR3 sequencing of genomic DNA was performed by Adaptive Biotechnologies. The study's processing was this. TCR sequencing data were retrieved from Adaptive's ImmunoSEQ software for roughly 20 patients, whereas a few other patients were processed with MiXCR and VDJtools. Because the origin of CDR3 nucleotide sequences shared between donor and recipient could not be assigned, those sequences were removed. Alloreactive clones required at least 2-fold expansion over unstimulated cells and minimum CFSE-low frequency of 0.002% (template counts) or 0.001% (read counts). Clones were considered mappable if detected in sequenced pre-transplant spleen, lymph node, or MLR CFSE-low populations of the donor or recipient. The cumulative frequency of alloreactive clones was calculated as a percentage of all sequences, weighted by copy number. Entries here come from immuneACCESS through TCRdb and include only in-frame sequences with V and J called. Some clones fail to appear in such tables; in the studies checked, an unresolved V gene covers under half of the shortfall, and the cause of the remainder is unknown. That table supplies the V and J calls and clone size; D and trimming were determined from the DNA. The sample table lists 5,700 or so clones, approximately 72% of them with a count of one. The ten largest clones represent around 6.5% of the sample.

General study outcomes and caveats: In the allografts of patients with donor T cell macrochimerism, GvH to HvG T cell clonal ratios were high. GvH clones turned up in recipient bone marrow, with some appearing earlier in ileal mucosa or blood, a pattern consistent with an intestinal mucosal origin. The conclusions were limited by the relatively low number and heterogeneity of the intestinal transplant patients. Early after transplant, declines in HvG clones were associated with peak levels of circulating GvH clones.

Dithiothreitol, EDTA incubations and collagenase D digestion were used to isolate intraepithelial and lamina propria lymphocytes from graft specimens. Bulk TCR-beta sequencing was performed on serial intestinal graft biopsy specimens collected as late as 600 days after transplant. The chain employs TRBV7-9 and TRBJ1-1, and perhaps TRBD1 as D gene, on 5 matching bases. The material sequenced was ileum tissue, taken 220 to 240 days after intestinal transplant. The TCR originated in a human patient who received an intestinal transplant, so some T cells may come from the graft donor. This receptor carries the CDR3 CASSLDQGTEAFF. The sequenced DNA: TGTGCCAGCAGCTTAGATCAGGGAACTGAAGCTTTCTTT.